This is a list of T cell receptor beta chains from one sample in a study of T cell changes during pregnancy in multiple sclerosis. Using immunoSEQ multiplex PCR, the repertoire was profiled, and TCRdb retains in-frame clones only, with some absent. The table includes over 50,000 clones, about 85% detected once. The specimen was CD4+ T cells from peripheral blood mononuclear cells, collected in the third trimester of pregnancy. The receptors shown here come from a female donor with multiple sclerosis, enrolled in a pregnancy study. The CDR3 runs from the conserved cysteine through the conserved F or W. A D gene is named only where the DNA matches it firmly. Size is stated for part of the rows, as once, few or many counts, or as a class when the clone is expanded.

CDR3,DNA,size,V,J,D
CASSYPSGRSYNEQFF,TGTGCCAGCAGTTACCCTAGCGGGAGATCCTACAATGAGCAGTTCTTC,NA,TRBV6-6,TRBJ2-1,TRBD2
CASSWDRGYEKLFF,TGCGCCAGCAGCTGGGACAGGGGATACGAAAAACTGTTTTTT,once,TRBV5-1,TRBJ1-4,TRBD1
CASRPRDREGLLPVYYGYTF,TGTGCCAGCAGACCTAGGGACAGGGAAGGACTCCTCCCGGTTTACTATGGCTACACCTTC,NA,TRBV27,TRBJ1-2,TRBD1
CATSRGGGQGAYEQYF,TGTGCCACCAGCAGAGGAGGGGGACAGGGGGCCTACGAGCAGTACTTC,NA,TRBV15,TRBJ2-7,TRBD1
CASSQDSYGYTF,TGTGCCAGCTCACAAGACAGCTATGGCTACACCTTC,NA,TRBV18,TRBJ1-2,NA
CASSPGHPNTEAFF,TGTGCCAGCTCACCGGGACACCCGAACACTGAAGCTTTCTTT,NA,TRBV18,TRBJ1-1,NA
CASSQGKGTEAFF,TGTGCCAGCTCCCAGGGCAAGGGCACTGAAGCTTTCTTT,NA,TRBV18,TRBJ1-1,NA
CASSQDLFGLAKNTGELFF,TGCGCCAGCAGCCAAGATCTTTTCGGACTAGCCAAGAACACCGGGGAGCTGTTTTTT,NA,TRBV4-1,TRBJ2-2,TRBD2
CASSTAYNEQFF,TGTGCCAGTAGTACTGCCTACAATGAGCAGTTCTTC,few,TRBV19,TRBJ2-1,NA
CASSPSRDSQKLFF,TGTGCCAGCAGCCCGTCCCGGGACAGTCAAAAACTGTTTTTT,NA,TRBV7-2,TRBJ1-4,TRBD1
CASSPGQGGLLNEQFF,TGTGCCAGCTCACCGGGACAGGGGGGTCTTCTCAATGAGCAGTTCTTC,NA,TRBV18,TRBJ2-1,TRBD1
CSVEHRERTEQYF,TGCAGCGTTGAACACAGGGAACGTACCGAGCAGTACTTC,NA,TRBV29-1,TRBJ2-7,NA
CASSLGASGGANEQFF,TGTGCCAGCAGCTTAGGGGCTAGCGGGGGGGCAAATGAGCAGTTCTTC,NA,TRBV11-3,TRBJ2-1,TRBD2
CAWSVTGGVAYEQYF,TGTGCCTGGAGTGTAACAGGGGGGGTGGCCTACGAGCAGTACTTC,NA,TRBV30,TRBJ2-7,NA
CASSEQPGLAGYTF,TGTGCCAGCAGTGAACAGCCAGGGCTCGCTGGCTACACCTTC,NA,TRBV6-1,TRBJ1-2,NA
CASRRGGTSGNTIYF,TGTGCCAGCAGGCGGGGGGGCACCTCTGGAAACACCATATATTTT,NA,TRBV27,TRBJ1-3,NA
CASSWGGGTEAFF,TGTGCCAGCAGTTGGGGGGGAGGAACTGAAGCTTTCTTT,NA,TRBV27,TRBJ1-1,NA
CASSDGSGRGYEQYF,TGTGCCAGCAGTGATGGATCAGGGAGGGGCTACGAGCAGTACTTC,NA,TRBV2,TRBJ2-7,TRBD2
CASSAGAPGFTGNTIYF,TGTGCCAGCAGCGCAGGGGCGCCAGGCTTCACTGGAAACACCATATATTTT,NA,TRBV9,TRBJ1-3,NA
CASSRDRLLTGELFF,TGTGCCAGCAGTAGAGACAGGCTACTCACCGGGGAGCTGTTTTTT,NA,TRBV27,TRBJ2-2,NA
CASSSGSTNEKLFF,TGCGCCAGCAGCTCAGGGTCAACTAATGAAAAACTGTTTTTT,NA,TRBV5-1,TRBJ1-4,NA
CASSPRDQETQYF,TGTGCCAGCAGCCCCCGGGACCAAGAGACCCAGTACTTC,NA,TRBV7-3,TRBJ2-5,NA
CASSSPIVRDRESYQPQHF,TGCGCCAGCAGCTCCCCGATCGTCCGGGACAGGGAGAGCTATCAGCCCCAGCATTTT,NA,TRBV5-1,TRBJ1-5,TRBD1
CSVGDPLGLAGGRQYF,TGCAGCGTTGGAGATCCCCTAGGGCTAGCGGGAGGGCGGCAGTACTTC,NA,TRBV29-1,TRBJ2-7,TRBD2
CASSPITGDYGYTF,TGTGCCAGTAGCCCGATCACAGGGGACTATGGCTACACCTTC,NA,TRBV19,TRBJ1-2,TRBD1
CASRASPGDTEAFF,TGTGCCAGCAGGGCCTCCCCCGGGGACACTGAAGCTTTCTTT,NA,TRBV5-6,TRBJ1-1,NA
CASSIRTDTEAFF,TGTGCCAGTAGTATAAGGACTGACACTGAAGCTTTCTTT,NA,TRBV19,TRBJ1-1,NA
CASSDRGTPQDEQFF,TGTGCCAGCAGTGATCGGGGAACCCCTCAGGATGAGCAGTTCTTC,NA,TRBV6-1,TRBJ2-1,NA
CASSGTEYEQYF,TGTGCCAGCAGCGGAACAGAGTACGAGCAGTACTTC,NA,TRBV2,TRBJ2-7,NA
CASSQDVADEQFF,TGTGCCAGCAGCCAAGACGTCGCGGATGAGCAGTTCTTC,NA,TRBV4-2,TRBJ2-1,NA
CASTGTEEQPQHF,TGTGCCTCCACCGGGACAGAAGAGCAGCCCCAGCATTTT,NA,TRBV19,TRBJ1-5,TRBD1
CASSPQGGRLDGYTF,TGTGCCAGCTCACCCCAGGGAGGGAGGCTAGATGGCTACACCTTC,NA,TRBV18,TRBJ1-2,NA
CASSLDASSEAFF,TGCGCCAGCAGCTTGGACGCTAGCAGTGAAGCTTTCTTT,NA,TRBV5-1,TRBJ1-1,NA
CASSVGLPSSYEQYF,TGTGCCAGCAGCGTAGGACTGCCGAGCTCCTACGAGCAGTACTTC,NA,TRBV9,TRBJ2-7,NA
CASSQGTSGFNEQFF,TGTGCCAGCAGTCAGGGGACTAGCGGCTTCAATGAGCAGTTCTTC,few,TRBV6-5,TRBJ2-1,TRBD2
CASSVQGVPYEQYF,TGTGCCAGCAGTGTACAGGGAGTTCCCTACGAGCAGTACTTC,NA,TRBV2,TRBJ2-7,NA
CASSIGANSPLHF,TGTGCCAGCAGTATAGGGGCGAATTCACCCCTCCACTTT,few,TRBV6-5,TRBJ1-6,NA
CAWRDRVGAGELFF,TGTGCCTGGAGAGACAGGGTGGGGGCCGGGGAGCTGTTTTTT,NA,TRBV30,TRBJ2-2,TRBD1
CASSLAATNQPQHF,TGTGCCAGCAGCTTAGCAGCTACTAATCAGCCCCAGCATTTT,NA,TRBV7-8,TRBJ1-5,NA
CARGELAGGTDTQYF,TGTGCCAGAGGGGAACTAGCGGGGGGAACAGATACGCAGTATTTT,NA,TRBV7-9,TRBJ2-3,TRBD2
CASRNPNRDPGGYTF,TGTGCCAGTAGAAACCCCAACAGGGACCCCGGCGGCTACACCTTC,NA,TRBV19,TRBJ1-2,NA
CASSLSGAPYNEQFF,TGTGCCAGCTCACTGAGCGGGGCCCCTTACAATGAGCAGTTCTTC,NA,TRBV18,TRBJ2-1,TRBD2
CAWSARFFPGYGYTF,TGTGCCTGGAGTGCCAGATTCTTCCCAGGCTATGGCTACACCTTC,NA,TRBV30,TRBJ1-2,NA
CAWSVALLRDGNTIYF,TGTGCCTGGAGTGTTGCACTCTTACGGGATGGAAACACCATATATTTT,NA,TRBV30,TRBJ1-3,NA
CASSPTGGRDTEAFF,TGTGCCAGCAGTCCCACCGGAGGGAGGGACACTGAAGCTTTCTTT,few,TRBV6-5,TRBJ1-1,NA
CASSPGQLQETQYF,TGTGCCAGCAGCCCCGGACAGCTCCAAGAGACCCAGTACTTC,NA,TRBV9,TRBJ2-5,NA
CASSLSPGARGEQYF,TGTGCCAGCAGTTTATCCCCAGGGGCAAGAGGAGAGCAGTACTTC,NA,TRBV27,TRBJ2-7,NA
CASSPVAREQYF,TGTGCCAGCTCACCGGTCGCTAGAGAGCAGTACTTC,NA,TRBV18,TRBJ2-7,NA
CASSLSPVTGYYGYTF,TGTGCCAGCAGCCTAAGTCCTGTTACCGGGTACTATGGCTACACCTTC,NA,TRBV7-3,TRBJ1-2,NA
CASGTGSYEQYF,TGTGCCAGCGGAACAGGGTCCTACGAGCAGTACTTC,once,TRBV28,TRBJ2-7,NA
CASSKVRVVRSYEQYF,TGTGCCAGCAGCAAAGTGCGTGTGGTTCGATCCTACGAGCAGTACTTC,NA,TRBV21-1,TRBJ2-7,NA
CASSPLGGNRETQYF,TGCGCCAGCAGCCCCCTGGGGGGGAACCGGGAGACCCAGTACTTC,NA,TRBV4-3,TRBJ2-5,TRBD2